The 28 T cell receptor beta chains reported below all come from one sample, sequenced in a study of OX40 agonist ivuxolimab in advanced cancers. Repertoires were generated with immunoSEQ multiplex PCR, while TCRdb's copy carries only in-frame clones and drops some. The sample carries around 68,000 clones, about 85% recorded once. Sequencing was performed on CD4+ or CD8+ T cells sorted from blood, taken in a trial of the OX40 agonist ivuxolimab. Receptors originate from an adult with an advanced solid tumor such as melanoma, head and neck, liver or kidney cancer.

The rearrangement links TRBV6-6 to TRBJ1-4, with a weak D call TRBD1 (6 bases). The germline V gene encodes CDR1 MNHNY and CDR2 SVGAGI (reference sequence). The ends were cut back, 6 bases at V and 6 bases at J, with 14 bases in the middle. CDR3 length: 14 amino acids. CDR3 region: CASRQGQEDEKLFF. CDR3 nucleotide sequence: TGTGCCAGCAGACAGGGACAAGAAGATGAAAAACTGTTTTTT.

The chain is built from TRBV7-2 and TRBJ2-5, with D hard to call. This CDR3 has 15 residues. Trimming pared 5 bases from V and 5 bases from J, leaving 18 bases between. From germline, CDR1 is SGHTA and CDR2 FQGNSA. The chain's CDR3 is CASSPSVMIGETQYF. For the CDR3, the DNA is TGTGCCAGCAGCCCTTCAGTCATGATAGGGGAGACCCAGTACTTC.

The chain has TRBV7-9 and TRBJ2-5; 10 bases match TRBD1. The J segment lost 5 bases and the V segment lost 1 base, leaving 4 bases of the junction unmatched. Germline V gene data show CDR1 as SEHNR and CDR2 as FQNEAQ (reference sequence). This CDR3 is built from 15 residues. Here the CDR3 DNA reads TGTGCCAGCAGCTTAGGCTGGACAGGGGGGGAGACCCAGTACTTC. Its translation: CASSLGWTGGETQYF.

This clone has only one observation. The chain joins TRBV10-1 to TRBJ2-1; TRBD2 aligns across 14 bases. CDR1 and CDR2 from the germline V gene are WNHNN and SYGVQD (reference sequence). V lost 4 bases, J lost 2 bases, and 4 bases stayed unmatched. The CDR3 has 17 residues. The CDR3 DNA is TGCGCCAGCAGTGGGGGGACTAGCGGGAGTACCTACAATGAGCAGTTCTTC. Translated: CASSGGTSGSTYNEQFF.

CDR3 amino acids: CASSTRGDNYGYTF. DNA for the CDR3: TGTGCCAGCAGCACCAGGGGGGATAACTATGGCTACACCTTC. The genes are TRBV11-2 and TRBJ1-2; 7 nucleotides match TRBD1. The V and J ends lost 5 bases and 1 base, in that order; junction bases with no gene match: 4. The germline V gene has CDR1 SGHAT and CDR2 FQNNGV. The CDR3 is 14 amino acids.

This chain joins TRBV15 and TRBJ2-1, with 12 bases identical to TRBD2. The CDR3 covers 20 residues. V was clipped by 5 bases and J by 0 bases; unmatched bases: 14. CDR1 LNHNV and CDR2 YYDKDF come from the germline V gene (reference sequence). The CDR3: CATSPRMGLAGLSSYNEQFF. The CDR3 nucleotides read TGTGCCACCAGCCCCCGGATGGGACTAGCGGGCCTAAGCTCCTACAATGAGCAGTTCTTC. Filled out from reference TRBV15 and TRBJ2-1, the complete variable domain reads DAMVIQNPRYQVTQFGKPVTLSCSQTLNHNVMYWYQQKSSQAPKLLFHYYDKDFNNEADTPDNFQSRRPNTSFCFLDIRSPGLGDTAMYLCATSPRMGLAGLSSYNEQFFGPGTRLTVL.

This sequence joins TRBV19 and TRBJ2-3, with D possibly being TRBD2 (6 bases). V was cut by 6 bases and J by 2 bases, with 12 bases left in between. The CDR3 is 14 amino acids. Germline CDR1 LNHDA, CDR2 SQIVND (reference sequence). CDR3 sequence reads: CASSQPGDTDTQYF. As DNA, the CDR3 is TGTGCCAGTAGCCAGCCGGGGGACACAGATACGCAGTATTTT. The full variable domain, completed using reference TRBV19 and TRBJ2-3, is DGGITQSPKYLFRKEGQNVTLSCEQNLNHDAMYWYRQDPGQGLRLIYYSQIVNDFQKGDIAEGYSVSREKKESFPLTVTSAQKNPTAFYLCASSQPGDTDTQYFGPGTRLTVL.

This rearrangement joins TRBV5-4 to TRBJ1-6; D is possibly TRBD1 (5 bases). Trimming removed 3 bases at V and 8 bases at J, with 12 bases between. This CDR3 is 14 amino acids long. Germline V lookup: CDR1 SGHNT, CDR2 YYREEE (reference sequence). The CDR3 region has the DNA TGTGCCAGCAGCTCGACGGGGGGACATTCACCCCTCCACTTT. Amino acid sequence: CASSSTGGHSPLHF. The variable domain in full, with the rest retrieved from reference TRBV5-4 and TRBJ1-6, is ETGVTQSPTHLIKTRGQQVTLRCSSQSGHNTVSWYQQALGQGPQFIFQYYREEENGRGNFPPRFSGLQFPNYSSELNVNALELDDSALYLCASSSTGGHSPLHFGNGTRLTVT.

This chain joins TRBV15 and TRBJ2-1; D gene unclear. Germline loops: CDR1 LNHNV, CDR2 YYDKDF (reference sequence). The CDR3 is made up of 13 amino acids. V was shortened by 3 bases and J by 8 bases, with 11 bases between the two germline ends. The CDR3: CATSRAGADEQFF. CDR3 DNA: TGTGCCACCAGCAGGGCCGGAGCCGATGAGCAGTTCTTC.

The chain couples TRBV6-5 to TRBJ2-7; D gene ambiguous. With 3 bases removed from V and 5 bases from J, the gap between germline ends came to 5 bases. The CDR3 contains 11 residues. Germline CDR1 MNHEY, CDR2 SVGAGI. The CDR3 DNA reads as TGTGCCAGCAGTTATGCAGACGAGCAGTACTTC. Protein sequence: CASSYADEQYF.

CDR3 in amino acids: CASRDTSIGEQYF. The CDR3 DNA reads TGTGCCAGCCGGGACACCTCGATCGGTGAGCAGTACTTC. The chain has TRBV19 and TRBJ2-7; D may be TRBD1 (6 bases). The V gene's germline CDR1 is LNHDA and CDR2 SQIVND (reference sequence). The CDR3 is 13 residues long. Trimming took off 9 bases at V and 7 bases at J, with 19 bases between the two ends. The whole variable domain, filled in from reference TRBV19 and TRBJ2-7, reads DGGITQSPKYLFRKEGQNVTLSCEQNLNHDAMYWYRQDPGQGLRLIYYSQIVNDFQKGDIAEGYSVSREKKESFPLTVTSAQKNPTAFYLCASRDTSIGEQYFGPGTRLTVT.

The J gene is TRBJ1-2, the V gene TRBV27; D unclear. CDR1 and CDR2 from the germline V gene are MNHEY and SMNVEV (reference sequence). Trimming pared 3 bases from V and 6 bases from J, leaving 14 bases between. This CDR3 is built from 14 residues. The CDR3 loop reads CASSLLGAVNGYTF. DNA of the CDR3: TGTGCCAGCAGTTTGTTGGGCGCGGTGAATGGCTACACCTTC.

The genes are TRBV2 and TRBJ1-5; D unclear. There are 15 residues in the CDR3. Germline CDR1 is SNHLY and CDR2 is FYNNEI. The germline V and J ends were trimmed by 6 bases and 0 bases, with 12 bases remaining between them. CDR3 nucleotide sequence: TGTGCCAGCAGCCGCAGACAAGTTAGCAATCAGCCCCAGCATTTT. Translated, it gives CASSRRQVSNQPQHF.

The rearrangement links TRBV7-9 to TRBJ1-6, with unresolved D. Trimming took 5 bases from V and 9 from J, leaving 17 bases between them. Germline V lookup: CDR1 SEHNR, CDR2 FQNEAQ (reference sequence). The CDR3 totals 15 residues. The DNA of the CDR3 is TGTGCCAGCAGCCGTACGCAGGATTTGGGTTCACCCCTCCACTTT. Its protein is CASSRTQDLGSPLHF.

The chain joins TRBV2 to TRBJ2-3; perhaps TRBD2 as D (7 bases). The V gene's germline CDR1 is SNHLY and CDR2 FYNNEI. V was clipped by 4 bases and J by 4 bases, with 15 bases between them. The CDR3 runs to 15 residues. CDR3 in DNA: TGTGCCAGCAGTGGGACGGCGGGGGCCTCAGATACGCAGTATTTT. The encoded protein is CASSGTAGASDTQYF.

V and J are TRBV28 and TRBJ2-2; 12 bases are a match to TRBD2. CDR1 and CDR2 from the germline V gene are MDHEN and SYDVKM. The CDR3 loop spans 15 amino acids. Trimming cost V 7 bases and J 4 bases; bases outside gene matches: 4. The CDR3 loop reads CASITSGGFTGELFF. The CDR3 coding sequence is TGTGCCAGCATCACTAGCGGGGGGTTCACCGGGGAGCTGTTTTTT.

The V call is TRBV11-2, the J call TRBJ2-7; TRBD1 matches at 7 bases. Germline values: CDR1 SGHAT, CDR2 FQNNGV. The V segment lost 5 bases and the J segment 3 bases; nucleotides outside the gene matches: 7. The CDR3 extends over 14 amino acids. This CDR3 reads CASSTNRDSYEQYF. The CDR3, as DNA: TGTGCCAGCAGCACAAACCGGGACAGCTACGAGCAGTACTTC. Filled out from reference TRBV11-2 and TRBJ2-7, the complete variable domain reads EAGVAQSPRYKIIEKRQSVAFWCNPISGHATLYWYQQILGQGPKLLIQFQNNGVVDDSQLPKDRFSAERLKGVDSTLKIQPAKLEDSAVYLCASSTNRDSYEQYFGPGTRLTVT.

This sequence joins TRBV7-9 and TRBJ2-1, with D tentatively TRBD2 (5 bases). Germline V gene lookup returns CDR1 SEHNR and CDR2 FQNEAQ (reference sequence). This CDR3 has 13 residues. With 1 base removed from V and 8 bases from J, the gap between germline ends came to 9 bases. CDR3 amino acids: CASSLGGWDEQFF. CDR3 nucleotide sequence: TGTGCCAGCAGCTTAGGAGGGTGGGATGAGCAGTTCTTC.

The rearrangement joins TRBV29-1 to TRBJ2-2, with 7 bases identical to TRBD1. This CDR3 comprises 14 residues. Germline CDR1 reads SQVTM; CDR2 reads ANQGSEA. The junction had 5 bases not matched to a gene; V was cut back by 4 bases and J by 3 bases. The CDR3 protein is CSVVGGEYTGELFF. In DNA, the CDR3 is TGCAGCGTTGTAGGGGGCGAGTACACCGGGGAGCTGTTTTTT.

J is TRBJ1-2 and V is TRBV4-2; TRBD1 aligns across 8 bases. The CDR3 has 15 amino acids. V shed 4 bases and J 6 bases; nucleotides not matched to a gene: 10. CDR1 LGHNA and CDR2 YNFKEQ come from the germline V gene. CDR3 region: CASSPGGLPGNGYTF. The CDR3 DNA reads as TGTGCCAGCAGCCCAGGGGGCCTGCCGGGGAATGGCTACACCTTC.

CDR3 amino acids: CASRDRDTGELFF. The CDR3 DNA reads as TGTGCCAGCAGGGACAGGGATACCGGGGAGCTGTTTTTT. The V call is TRBV6-6, the J call TRBJ2-2; 8 bases agree with TRBD1. Germline V gene data show CDR1 as MNHNY and CDR2 as SVGAGI (reference sequence). V dropped 6 bases and J dropped 5; count of bases not matched to a gene: 2. The CDR3 has 13 amino acids.

The chain employs TRBV2 and TRBJ1-3; D unresolved. The CDR3 runs to 15 residues. Per germline, CDR1 SNHLY and CDR2 FYNNEI. Between the trimmed V and J ends, which lost 2 bases and 3 bases, there was a span of 11 bases. The DNA of the CDR3 is TGTGCCAGCAGTGAATCCTACAGTCTTGGAAACACCATATATTTT. It specifies CASSESYSLGNTIYF.

This clone occurred once. The chain joins TRBV7-9 to TRBJ2-1; 8 bases are shared with TRBD2. The CDR3 extends over 16 amino acids. Germline CDR1 is SEHNR and CDR2 is FQNEAQ (reference sequence). Losses at the gene ends were 6 bases for V and 5 bases for J; bases not matched to a gene: 12. This CDR3 reads CASRPPKAGADNEQFF. As DNA, the CDR3 is TGTGCCAGCAGGCCCCCTAAAGCGGGGGCCGACAATGAGCAGTTCTTC.

The CDR3 bases are TGTGCCAGCAGCGTAGAGATGGGTGGACGGCGGGAAAAACTGTTTTTT. Amino acid sequence: CASSVEMGGRREKLFF. The chain carries TRBV9 and TRBJ1-4, with D unresolved. The CDR3 has 16 amino acids. Germline V lookup: CDR1 SGDLS, CDR2 YYNGEE. Trimming took 0 bases from V and 8 from J, leaving 17 bases between them.

V is TRBV7-2 and J is TRBJ2-5, with 9 positions matching TRBD1. Germline V gene sequence: CDR1 SGHTA, CDR2 FQGNSA. The CDR3 is made up of 14 amino acids. The V gene end was trimmed by 5 bases and the J gene end by 5 bases; junction bases not matched to a gene: 6. This CDR3 reads CASSNRGREETQYF. The CDR3, as DNA: TGTGCCAGCAGCAACAGGGGGCGGGAGGAGACCCAGTACTTC.

This chain links TRBV2 with TRBJ1-6, with TRBD1 matching over 7 bases. J gave up 8 bases and V 3 bases, and 7 bases lay outside the gene matches. The CDR3 has 15 amino acids. Germline V CDR1 and CDR2: SNHLY, FYNNEI. CDR3 DNA: TGTGCCAGCAGTGACTGGACAGGTCGAGATTCACCCCTCCACTTT. Protein sequence: CASSDWTGRDSPLHF.

The chain couples TRBV7-6 to TRBJ2-3; tentatively, D is TRBD1 (6 bases). The CDR3 has 16 residues. V lost 5 bases and J 4 bases, leaving 19 bases between the germline ends. From germline, CDR1 is SGHVS and CDR2 FNYEAQ. As DNA, the CDR3 is TGTGCCAGCAGCCTAGTGGGGGCCCTGAGCCCAGATACGCAGTATTTT. Amino acids: CASSLVGALSPDTQYF.

The chain links TRBV7-7 to TRBJ2-3; the match to TRBD2 covers 7 bases. This CDR3 region has 14 residues. The V segment lost 5 bases and the J segment 2 bases; nucleotides outside the gene matches: 4. Germline CDR1 and CDR2: SSHAT and FNYEAQ (reference sequence). CDR3 residues: CASSPGLDTDTQYF. DNA for the CDR3: TGTGCCAGCAGCCCAGGACTAGACACAGATACGCAGTATTTT. Complete variable domain (other parts from reference TRBV7-7 and TRBJ2-3): GAGVSQSPRYKVTKRGQDVTLRCDPISSHATLYWYQQALGQGPEFLTYFNYEAQPDKSGLPSDRFSAERPEGSISTLTIQRTEQRDSAMYRCASSPGLDTDTQYFGPGTRLTVL.